This T cell receptor beta chain was documented in a study of blood T cell dynamics during melanoma immunotherapy. Findings and caveats of the study: Clones driving repertoire changes may be melanoma-specific or general immune activation.

Only in-frame clones appear in the TCRdb table, and some are missing; sequencing was by immunoSEQ multiplex PCR. The sample includes over 6,500 clones, 80% to 85% seen only once; the top ten take 36%. Indicated time point: pre-treatment baseline. Response was assessed by RECIST 1.1 at 12 weeks, except a couple of rapid progressors. Worth noting for this clone: The antigen is unknown.

CDR3 length: 12 residues. Germline values: CDR1 SGHDT, CDR2 YYEEEE. The germline V and J ends were trimmed by 4 bases and 5 bases, with 9 bases remaining between them. This receptor was obtained from a human donor with melanoma. Some clones in this sample may be carry-over from other donors' samples. Sequencing was performed on blood, taken from a patient treated with checkpoint blockade. The rearrangement links TRBV5-6 to TRBJ2-5; TRBD1 might be the D (6 bases). The CDR3 coding sequence is TGTGCCAGCAGCAGAACAGGGGAGACCCAGTACTTC. It translates to CASSRTGETQYF.